The 27 T cell receptor beta chains in this list originate from one sample, sequenced in a study of blood T cell repertoires in COVID-19. Generated by immunoSEQ multiplex PCR, the TCRdb table keeps only in-frame clones and is missing some. The sample holds about 350,000 clones; over 85% are singletons and the top ten take around 4%. The sequencing input was peripheral blood. The receptors were sampled from a woman aged 55 to 70 with COVID-19, enrolled during active disease.

The V call is TRBV18, the J call TRBJ1-4; TRBD1 agrees at 7 bases. CDR3 length equals 16 residues. J was trimmed by 5 bases and V by 5 bases; bases with no gene match: 11. Germline lookup yields CDR1 KGHSH and CDR2 LQKENI. In DNA, the CDR3 is TGTGCCAGCTCAAACCCTCCAGGGGGGAAGAATGAAAAACTGTTTTTT. This codes for CASSNPPGGKNEKLFF.

This clone was seen just once. The V and J genes are TRBV6-5 and TRBJ2-1; D call uncertain. The germline V gene has CDR1 MNHEY and CDR2 SVGAGI. V lost 5 bases and J 1 base, leaving 12 bases between the germline ends. The length of the CDR3 is 15 residues. CDR3 residues: CASSLHSNSYNEQFF. The CDR3, as DNA: TGTGCCAGCAGTCTTCACAGTAATTCCTACAATGAGCAGTTCTTC.

This clone was counted a single time. V gene TRBV11-2 combines with J gene TRBJ1-5; D gene uncertain. The CDR3 is 13 residues long. Germline V CDR1 and CDR2: SGHAT, FQNNGV. The V end was cut by 6 bases, the J end by 6 bases, with 12 bases between. CDR3 amino acids: CASSLSLGQPQHF. CDR3 DNA: TGTGCCAGCAGTTTATCCCTCGGTCAGCCCCAGCATTTT.

V usage is TRBV5-1 and J usage is TRBJ1-4, with 7 positions matching TRBD1. CDR1 is SGHRS, CDR2 YFSETQ, per germline. The V and J ends lost 2 bases and 0 bases, in that order; junction bases with no gene match: 7. The CDR3 runs 17 residues. CDR3 protein: CASSLGQDRATNEKLFF. DNA for the CDR3: TGCGCCAGCAGCTTAGGACAGGATCGCGCAACTAATGAAAAACTGTTTTTT. The whole variable domain, filled in from reference TRBV5-1 and TRBJ1-4, reads KAGVTQTPRYLIKTRGQQVTLSCSPISGHRSVSWYQQTPGQGLQFLFEYFSETQRNKGNFPGRFSGRQFSNSRSEMNVSTLELGDSALYLCASSLGQDRATNEKLFFGSGTQLSVL.

The chain links TRBV5-4 to TRBJ1-2; D may be TRBD1 (5 bases). Germline values: CDR1 SGHNT, CDR2 YYREEE (reference sequence). V was clipped by 5 bases and J by 3 bases, with 14 bases between them. The CDR3 contains 14 residues. The CDR3 nucleotides are TGTGCCAGCAGGACGGGACTGGCGGACTATGGCTACACCTTC. Its translation is CASRTGLADYGYTF.

This chain uses TRBV5-1 with TRBJ2-6; D is perhaps TRBD1 (6 bases). Germline assignment: CDR1 SGHRS and CDR2 YFSETQ. V was clipped by 4 bases and J by 4 bases, with 15 bases between them. CDR3 length equals 16 residues. The CDR3 sequence: CASSPRDTGGANVLTF. In DNA form, the CDR3 reads TGCGCCAGCAGCCCCCGGGACACCGGGGGGGCCAACGTCCTGACTTTC.

The CDR3, as DNA: TGCAGCGCCGCCCGGGGTAATGAAAAACTGTTTTTT. This gives the protein CSAARGNEKLFF. The chain is built from TRBV29-1 and TRBJ1-4; D not certain. The V and J ends lost 7 bases and 4 bases respectively, with 10 bases between them. The CDR3 extends over 12 amino acids. Germline V gene lookup returns CDR1 SQVTM and CDR2 ANQGSEA. Filled out from reference TRBV29-1 and TRBJ1-4, the complete variable domain reads SAVISQKPSRDICQRGTSLTIQCQVDSQVTMMFWYRQQPGQSLTLIATANQGSEATYESGFVIDKFPISRPNLTFSTLTVSNMSPEDSSIYLCSAARGNEKLFFGSGTQLSVL.

V usage is TRBV5-6 and J usage is TRBJ1-1, with 8 bases lining up with TRBD1. The CDR3 is made up of 15 amino acids. Germline V gene lookup returns CDR1 SGHDT and CDR2 YYEEEE. V lost 5 bases to trimming and J lost 5 bases; unmatched junction nucleotides: 11. The CDR3 DNA is TGTGCCAGCAGTCCTCGCACAGGGGGAAGGACTGAAGCTTTCTTT. Amino acid sequence: CASSPRTGGRTEAFF.

The chain joins TRBV5-1 to TRBJ1-4; 7 bases align to TRBD1. The germline V gene has CDR1 SGHRS and CDR2 YFSETQ. V trimming: 0 bases; J trimming: 8 bases; junction bases outside the gene matches: 7. The length of the CDR3 is 15 residues. The CDR3 loop reads CASSLGDSNGEKLFF. CDR3 DNA: TGCGCCAGCAGCTTGGGGGACAGTAACGGGGAAAAACTGTTTTTT.

This chain uses TRBV28 with TRBJ1-6; tentatively, D is TRBD1 (6 bases). Trimming removed 7 bases at V and 8 bases at J, with 21 bases between. Germline CDR1 and CDR2: MDHEN and SYDVKM. The CDR3 contains 16 residues. CDR3 DNA: TGTGCCAGCACTCAGGGCGGGGGACAAAAATATTCACCCCTCCACTTT. It codes for CASTQGGGQKYSPLHF.

To note about this clone: One end of the junction is discordant with germline, which a read error may explain. V is TRBV29-1 and J is TRBJ2-2, with TRBD1 as a possible D gene (5 bases). The CDR3 covers 13 residues. From germline, CDR1 is SQVTM and CDR2 ANQGSEA. CDR3 DNA sequence: TGCAGCGTTCAAGACAGTCACACCGGGGAGCTGTTTTTT. This translates into CSVQDSHTGELFF.

The chain has TRBV30 and TRBJ2-5; no firm D call. V shed 1 base and J shed 4 bases, with 7 bases lying between them. Germline-derived CDR1 and CDR2 are GTSNPN and SVGIG (reference sequence). This CDR3 contains 12 residues. CDR3 sequence: CAWSGSGETQYF. DNA of the CDR3: TGTGCCTGGAGTGGTAGTGGAGAGACCCAGTACTTC.

The chain joins TRBV5-1 to TRBJ2-3; 7 bases match TRBD1. Germline CDR1 SGHRS, CDR2 YFSETQ. The length of the CDR3 is 13 residues. The V and J ends lost 7 bases and 9 bases, in that order; junction bases with no gene match: 11. The CDR3 coding sequence is TGCGCCAGCGCACAGGGGACCGAGGGAACGCAGTATTTT. This codes for CASAQGTEGTQYF.

The V gene is TRBV18, the J gene TRBJ1-5; D is possibly TRBD1 (5 bases). The CDR3 consists of 15 residues. Trimming took 3 bases from V and 5 from J, leaving 14 bases between them. Per germline, CDR1 KGHSH and CDR2 LQKENI. The CDR3 sequence: CASSPLSGGDQPQHF. DNA of the CDR3: TGTGCCAGCTCACCTCTGAGTGGGGGGGATCAGCCCCAGCATTTT. Filled out from reference TRBV18 and TRBJ1-5, the complete variable domain reads NAGVMQNPRHLVRRRGQEARLRCSPMKGHSHVYWYRQLPEEGLKFMVYLQKENIIDESGMPKERFSAEFPKEGPSILRIQQVVRGDSAAYFCASSPLSGGDQPQHFGDGTRLSIL.

CDR3 residues: CASMDRGRIEAFF. CDR3 coding DNA: TGTGCCAGTATGGACAGGGGGCGGATTGAAGCTTTCTTT. The J gene is TRBJ1-1, the V gene TRBV19; 11 bases match TRBD1. Germline loops: CDR1 LNHDA, CDR2 SQIVND (reference sequence). Germline trimming cut 7 bases from V and 7 bases from J; bases unmatched to any gene: 5. This CDR3 is built from 13 residues.

The chain joins TRBV18 to TRBJ2-3; 8 bases match TRBD2. After removal of 3 bases from V and 4 bases from J, the junction contained 6 bases not matched to a gene. Per the germline V gene, CDR1 is KGHSH and CDR2 is LQKENI. This CDR3 comprises 15 residues. DNA of the CDR3: TGTGCCAGCTCACCGCACGGACTAGCATCAGATACGCAGTATTTT. As protein: CASSPHGLASDTQYF.

The V call is TRBV7-9, the J call TRBJ1-3; TRBD1 matches 12 bases. Germline assignment: CDR1 SEHNR and CDR2 FQNEAQ (reference sequence). V lost 5 bases and J lost 4; bases outside the gene matches: 12. This CDR3 comprises 18 residues. The CDR3 nucleotides read TGTGCCAGCAGCACCCCCCCCGGGACAGGGGGCGAAGGAAACACCATATATTTT. This sequence encodes CASSTPPGTGGEGNTIYF.

The gene calls are TRBV9 and TRBJ1-1, with 8 nucleotides matching TRBD1. Germline loops: CDR1 SGDLS, CDR2 YYNGEE. J was trimmed by 5 bases and V by 0 bases; bases with no gene match: 9. The CDR3 covers 16 residues. The CDR3: CASSVAGAGGQTEAFF. As DNA, the CDR3 is TGTGCCAGCAGCGTAGCTGGGGCAGGGGGCCAAACTGAAGCTTTCTTT.

V gene TRBV30 combines with J gene TRBJ1-1; D uncertain. V was shortened by 3 bases and J by 4 bases, with 6 bases between the two germline ends. From germline, CDR1 is GTSNPN and CDR2 SVGIG (reference sequence). The CDR3 has 11 amino acids. The CDR3 spells CAWRSGTEAFF. As DNA, the CDR3 is TGTGCCTGGAGATCGGGCACTGAAGCTTTCTTT.

This clone came up once. The chain has TRBV7-3 and TRBJ1-3, with D unresolved. The germline V gene has CDR1 SGHTA and CDR2 FQGTGA. The CDR3 is made up of 15 amino acids. The ends were cut back, 1 base at V and 4 bases at J, with 11 bases in the middle. The DNA of the CDR3 is TGTGCCAGCAGCTTAAAATCAACAGCCGGAAACACCATATATTTT. This gives the protein CASSLKSTAGNTIYF.

This clone was observed a single time. The chain combines TRBV7-9 with TRBJ2-5; TRBD2 matches 16 bases. Germline V gene lookup returns CDR1 SEHNR and CDR2 FQNEAQ (reference sequence). This CDR3 is 18 amino acids long. J gave up 2 bases and V 3 bases, and 6 bases lay outside the gene matches. CDR3 coding DNA: TGTGCCAGCAGCTTCTCGCCGGGACTAGCGGGGGGGCAAGAGACCCAGTACTTC. Encoded protein: CASSFSPGLAGGQETQYF. Filled out from reference TRBV7-9 and TRBJ2-5, the complete variable domain reads DTGVSQNPRHKITKRGQNVTFRCDPISEHNRLYWYRQTLGQGPEFLTYFQNEAQLEKSRLLSDRFSAERPKGSFSTLEIQRTEQGDSAMYLCASSFSPGLAGGQETQYFGPGTRLLVL.

The chain combines TRBV7-3 with TRBJ1-1; tentatively, D is TRBD1 (5 bases). The germline V gene has CDR1 SGHTA and CDR2 FQGTGA. V lost 2 bases and J lost 1, with 14 bases in between. The CDR3 sequence is 16 residues long. This CDR3 is CASSLDPWQGNTEAFF. The CDR3 region has the DNA TGTGCCAGCAGCTTAGACCCGTGGCAGGGGAACACTGAAGCTTTCTTT.

The CDR3 nucleotides read TGTGCCACCAGCAGAGCCACCGGGGTTGAATATGGCTACACCTTC. Residues: CATSRATGVEYGYTF. The chain employs TRBV15 and TRBJ1-2; D ambiguous. V lost 1 base and J 5 bases, leaving 14 bases between the germline ends. Germline-derived CDR1 and CDR2 are LNHNV and YYDKDF (reference sequence). The CDR3 runs to 15 residues.

This clone was seen a single time. The genes are TRBV5-1 and TRBJ1-3; tentative D call: TRBD1 (6 bases). This CDR3 is built from 16 residues. Germline-derived CDR1 and CDR2 are SGHRS and YFSETQ. The V end was cut by 3 bases, the J end by 0 bases, with 13 bases between. For the CDR3, the DNA is TGCGCCAGCAGCTCGGGACACACAAGCTCTGGAAACACCATATATTTT. Its protein is CASSSGHTSSGNTIYF.

V and J are TRBV3-1 (or the pseudogene TRBV3-2) and TRBJ1-4; 8 bases are shared with TRBD1. V shed 1 base and J 8 bases; nucleotides not matched to a gene: 3. This CDR3 has 14 residues. Per germline, CDR1 LGHDT and CDR2 YNNKEL (reference sequence). DNA of the CDR3: TGTGCCAGCAGCCAAGTGGCAGGGGGCGAAAAACTGTTTTTT. It yields the protein CASSQVAGGEKLFF.

V is TRBV5-1 and J is TRBJ1-2; D is undetermined. The CDR3 covers 13 residues. The V gene's germline CDR1 is SGHRS and CDR2 YFSETQ. Trimming took 1 base from V and 2 from J, leaving 6 bases between them. CDR3 nucleotide sequence: TGCGCCAGCAGCTTGTTTCAGAACTATGGCTACACCTTC. This translates into CASSLFQNYGYTF.

The chain carries TRBV28 and TRBJ2-3, with D possibly TRBD2 on 5 matching bases. Germline V gene data show CDR1 as MDHEN and CDR2 as SYDVKM. V lost 4 bases and J lost 0, with 11 bases in between. CDR3 length: 15 residues. The CDR3: CASSYTRSSTDTQYF. CDR3 in DNA: TGTGCCAGCAGTTACACTAGGAGTAGCACAGATACGCAGTATTTT.